Presented here are 7 T cell receptor beta chains from one specimen sequenced in a study of T-cell memory formation after mild COVID-19. Each CDR3 protein is one row after TCRdb ran MiXCR on the 5' RACE reads. The data hold roughly 580,000 distinct CDR3 sequences, with roughly 18% observed a single time. Sequencing input: PBMCs or a T cell subset sorted from them (not recorded which). The receptor set was obtained from an adult woman who had mild COVID-19 (a few samples of this study predate the infection). Cell type and time point are not known.

As concerns this clonotype: One end of the junction varies from germline; a read error may be responsible. The chain recombines TRBV4-1 with TRBJ2-7, with 7 positions matching TRBD1. The CDR3 is 15 residues long. In germline, CDR1 is MGHRA, CDR2 YSYEKL. The CDR3 nucleotides read TGCGCCAGCAGACAAGACCCGGGACAGTCCTACGAGCAGTACTTC. Its protein is CASRQDPGQSYEQYF.

V gene TRBV5-6 combines with J gene TRBJ1-2; D is unresolved. Germline loops: CDR1 SGHDT, CDR2 YYEEEE. V dropped 0 bases and J dropped 6 bases, with 12 bases sitting between them. CDR3 length: 14 residues. The CDR3 here is CASSLEGIGHGYTF. The CDR3 nucleotides are TGTGCCAGCAGCTTGGAAGGGATAGGGCATGGCTACACCTTC.

This clonotype was detected a few times. The rearrangement links TRBV12-3 or TRBV12-4 to TRBJ1-4, with D possibly TRBD1 on 6 matching bases. V dropped 7 bases and J dropped 8 bases, with 17 bases sitting between them. The CDR3 runs to 14 residues. CDR3 in amino acids: CASTQGRGKEKLFF. For the CDR3, the DNA is TGTGCCAGCACTCAGGGGAGGGGTAAGGAAAAACTGTTTTTT.

This clonotype was observed at least ten times. The gene calls are TRBV7-9 and TRBJ2-7; D gene unclear. Trimming removed 4 bases from V and 5 bases from J, with 9 bases in between. The CDR3 length is 12 residues. Germline V gives CDR1 SEHNR, CDR2 FQNEAQ (reference sequence). The DNA of the CDR3 is TGTGCCAGCAGCTCCGGCCCTAACGAGCAGTACTTC. This codes for CASSSGPNEQYF.

This chain joins TRBV20-1 and TRBJ2-1, with D unresolved. CDR1 and CDR2 from the germline V gene are DFQATT and SNEGSKA (reference sequence). The CDR3 runs 15 residues. The V and J ends lost 0 bases and 2 bases respectively, with 11 bases between them. The CDR3 protein is CSAREGIGPYNEQFF. The CDR3 DNA follows: TGCAGTGCTAGAGAGGGAATCGGCCCCTACAATGAGCAGTTCTTC.

This clonotype was recorded a few times. The chain links TRBV18 to TRBJ2-1; D is perhaps TRBD2 (6 bases). The CDR3 has 15 amino acids. Trimming took 4 bases from V and 2 from J, leaving 12 bases between them. CDR1 KGHSH and CDR2 LQKENI come from the germline V gene. CDR3 nucleotide sequence: TGTGCCAGCTCACTTCGGACTACAACCTACAATGAGCAGTTCTTC. It encodes CASSLRTTTYNEQFF.

The V call is TRBV20-1, the J call TRBJ2-3; a weak D match, TRBD1 (5 bases). The length of the CDR3 is 16 residues. The V and J ends lost 0 bases and 0 bases respectively, with 13 bases between them. The germline gives CDR1 DFQATT, CDR2 SNEGSKA (reference sequence). The chain's CDR3 is CSARDLDTASTDTQYF. The CDR3 region has the DNA TGCAGTGCTAGAGATCTGGACACCGCTAGCACAGATACGCAGTATTTT.